The rows below give T cell receptor beta chains drawn from one sample of a study of PD-L1 blockade in urothelial cancer. Assay: immunoSEQ multiplex PCR; the TCRdb copy retains only in-frame clones and omits some. The table includes roughly 56,000 clones, around 80% detected once. The starting material was PBMCs, obtained around atezolizumab (anti-PD-L1) treatment. The receptor source for this set is a man between 65 and 85 years old with urothelial cancer. CDR3s leave out the opening cysteine and the closing phenylalanine or tryptophan. Fields, in order: D gene, V gene, CDR3 length, CDR3 protein. A D gene is named only where the DNA matches it firmly.

D: TRBD2
V: TRBV5-5
length: 13
CDR3: ASSLARTSWYEQF

D: TRBD1
V: TRBV11-2
length: 11
CDR3: ASSGDRGYEQY

D: TRBD1
V: TRBV18
length: 13
CDR3: ASSRLRQGAYGYT

D: -
V: TRBV19
length: 13
CDR3: ASSINGERAYEQY

D: -
V: TRBV5-1
length: 13
CDR3: ASSYDGGTDETQY

D: -
V: TRBV10-1
length: 13
CDR3: ASSEGQSTNEKLF

D: TRBD1
V: TRBV15
length: 14
CDR3: ATSRSRTGTQETQY

D: TRBD1
V: TRBV5-1
length: 13
CDR3: ASSWTPGGEETQY

D: TRBD2
V: TRBV7-9
length: 17
CDR3: ASSLSLAGALGGPHEQF

D: -
V: TRBV19
length: 11
CDR3: ASSIGEFYEQY

D: TRBD1
V: TRBV2
length: 13
CDR3: ASSEATGGFNEQF

D: -
V: TRBV19
length: 13
CDR3: ASSMLASPPGELF

D: TRBD2
V: TRBV19
length: 13
CDR3: ASSEGGLAYNEQF

D: -
V: TRBV27
length: 12
CDR3: ASSLSRSNQPQH

D: -
V: TRBV19
length: 13
CDR3: ASSPTAYSNQPQH

D: -
V: TRBV10-1
length: 11
CDR3: ASSAGQTYEQY

D: -
V: TRBV19
length: 13
CDR3: ASSTRAVGSYEQY

D: TRBD1
V: TRBV7-9
length: 11
CDR3: ASSFQGADTQY

D: TRBD2
V: TRBV29-1
length: 13
CDR3: SLGLAGEGYNEQF

D: TRBD1
V: TRBV6-6
length: 10
CDR3: ASSLRGPGYT

D: TRBD1
V: TRBV30
length: 10
CDR3: AWKGGGETQY

D: TRBD2
V: TRBV28
length: 11
CDR3: ASRGGSLGEQF

D: -
V: TRBV28
length: 13
CDR3: ASSFGGLDTGELF

D: -
V: TRBV7-2
length: 12
CDR3: ASSLAAGGQPQH

D: TRBD2
V: TRBV11-2
length: 12
CDR3: ASSSPGLVYEQY

D: -
V: TRBV30
length: 12
CDR3: AWTSGRHQETQY

D: -
V: TRBV11-2
length: 11
CDR3: ASHRDYQETQY